Listed here are 12 T cell receptor beta chains from one sample, sequenced in a study of CD8 T cells in ankylosing spondylitis (dated 2017 in TCRdb). Broader findings and caveats from the paper: A TCR beta motif of 7 or 8 highly homologous amino acid variants appeared characteristic of blood from ankylosing spondylitis patients.

Library preparation employed 5' RACE. Reads for this sample came from an Illumina HiSeq 2500. TCRdb reworked the public reads: Q25 trimming with fastp, MiXCR clone assembly, productive beta chains retained. Each CDR3 protein appears once, grouped with its most common genes and DNA. Across this sample there are a few hundred thousand distinct CDR3 sequences, with over 9.5% seen only once. The biggest ten clones account for under 7.5% of the sample. No antigen has been assigned to these receptors. Sample: blood, either unsorted or a sorted T cell fraction (not recorded which). The receptors shown here come from a male donor with ankylosing spondylitis.

The chain joins TRBV7-2 to TRBJ2-1; TRBD2 matches 7 bases. J gave up 0 bases and V 0 bases, and 5 bases lay outside the gene matches. The CDR3 runs to 17 residues. Looked up from germline, CDR1 is SGHTA and CDR2 is FQGNSA. The chain's CDR3 is CASSLAGGLSSYNEQFF. For the CDR3, the DNA is TGTGCCAGCAGCTTAGCGGGAGGGCTTTCCTCCTACAATGAGCAGTTCTTC.

The table lists this clonotype with a few counts. The chain recombines TRBV7-9 with TRBJ2-7; weak D call: TRBD1 (6 bases). Germline-derived CDR1 and CDR2 are SEHNR and FQNEAQ (reference sequence). CDR3 length: 15 amino acids. Trimming took off 4 bases at V and 5 bases at J, with 18 bases between the two ends. The CDR3 loop is CASSWDPQGSHEQYV. The CDR3 region has the DNA TGTGCCAGCAGCTGGGATCCACAGGGTAGCCACGAGCAGTACGTC.

The gene calls are TRBV20-1 and TRBJ2-2; no clear D. Germline V lookup: CDR1 DFQATT, CDR2 SNEGSKA (reference sequence). Trimming stripped 1 base from V and 7 bases from J, with 7 bases between. The CDR3 is 12 amino acids. Here the CDR3 reads CSARGSFGELFF. DNA for the CDR3: TGCAGTGCTAGAGGTTCATTCGGGGAGCTGTTTTTT.

This clonotype has ten or more counts. This sequence joins TRBV14 and TRBJ2-3; D unresolved. CDR1 and CDR2 from the germline V gene are SGHDN and FVKESK. V lost 1 base and J lost 6, with 8 bases in between. CDR3 length: 13 residues. The chain's CDR3 is CASSQVLRDTQYF. CDR3 bases: TGTGCCAGCAGCCAAGTCCTGAGGGATACGCAGTATTTT.

The V call is TRBV29-1, the J call TRBJ2-5; D is uncertain. Germline CDR1 and CDR2: SQVTM and ANQGSEA. The CDR3 totals 12 residues. V was pared by 4 bases and J by 5 bases, with 11 bases between. The CDR3 DNA is TGCAGCGTTGGAGACCAAATGGAGACCCAGTACTTC. It yields the protein CSVGDQMETQYF.

This clonotype was seen ten or more times. The chain is built from TRBV15 and TRBJ1-3, with a possible D match to TRBD1 (5 bases). V lost 7 bases and J 0 bases, leaving 10 bases between the germline ends. There are 14 residues in the CDR3. The V gene's germline CDR1 is LNHNV and CDR2 YYDKDF (reference sequence). In DNA form, the CDR3 reads TGTGCCACCATGGGACCGATCTCTGGAAACACCATATATTTT. As protein: CATMGPISGNTIYF.

V is TRBV4-1 and J is TRBJ1-5; 7 bases map to TRBD1. Trimming took 3 bases from V and 2 from J; bases not matched to a gene: 4. The germline CDR1 and CDR2 sequences are MGHRA and YSYEKL. CDR3 length: 15 amino acids. The CDR3 nucleotides read TGCGCCAGCAGCCAGCTGCAGGGGGGCAATCAGCCCCAGCATTTT. Residues: CASSQLQGGNQPQHF.

This chain connects TRBV20-1 to TRBJ2-1; TRBD2 might be the D (6 bases). This CDR3 has 19 amino acids. The germline V gene has CDR1 DFQATT and CDR2 SNEGSKA (reference sequence). The ends were cut back, 1 base at V and 1 base at J, with 23 bases in the middle. The chain's CDR3 is CSARAVFFAGPGSYNEQFF. In DNA, the CDR3 is TGCAGTGCTAGAGCTGTGTTTTTCGCGGGACCGGGATCCTACAATGAGCAGTTCTTC.

This CDR3 reads CASNYAGLAGEVAYNEQFF. CDR3 coding DNA: TGCGCCAGCAACTACGCGGGACTAGCGGGAGAAGTGGCCTACAATGAGCAGTTCTTC. The chain links TRBV5-1 to TRBJ2-1; TRBD2 matches at 14 bases. This CDR3 has 19 amino acids. Germline V CDR1 and CDR2: SGHRS, YFSETQ. V dropped 6 bases and J dropped 2; count of bases not matched to a gene: 13.

This clonotype was recorded a few times. CDR3 loop: CASSYYGTGEQYV. The CDR3 coding sequence is TGTGCCAGCAGTTACTATGGGACTGGCGAGCAGTACGTC. This chain joins TRBV6-6 and TRBJ2-7, with D perhaps matching TRBD2 (6 bases). The CDR3 consists of 13 residues. From germline, CDR1 is MNHNY and CDR2 SVGAGI (reference sequence). Trimming stripped 1 base from V and 6 bases from J, with 10 bases between.

CDR3 sequence (DNA): TGTGCCAGCAGTTACACGACTAGTGAGTACTTC. Protein sequence: CASSYTTSEYF. This chain uses TRBV6-5 with TRBJ2-7; TRBD2 is a possible D gene (6 bases). CDR3 length equals 11 residues. Germline-derived CDR1 and CDR2 are MNHEY and SVGAGI. Trimming removed 2 bases at V and 11 bases at J, with 10 bases between.

The chain uses TRBV3-1 and TRBJ2-3; 8 bases are shared with TRBD2. CDR1 and CDR2 (germline): LGHDT, YNNKEL (reference sequence). The CDR3 totals 15 residues. The junction had 4 bases not matched to a gene; V was cut back by 4 bases and J by 1 base. The DNA for the CDR3 is TGTGCCAGCAGCCCACGGACTAGCCGCACAGATACGCAGTATTTT. This encodes CASSPRTSRTDTQYF.